These 10 T cell receptor beta chains were all obtained from the same sample, sequenced in a study of cytomegalovirus exposure and HLA in healthy donors. Using immunoSEQ multiplex PCR, the repertoire was profiled, and TCRdb retains in-frame clones only, with some absent. The repertoire holds about 130,000 clones, with 70% to 85% as singletons. The sequencing sample was made of PBMCs. These receptors originate from a man aged 30-40 years in good health and CMV-seropositive.

V is TRBV18 and J is TRBJ2-1, with 8 positions matching TRBD1. The V gene end was trimmed by 2 bases and the J gene end by 10 bases; junction bases not matched to a gene: 1. CDR1 is KGHSH, CDR2 LQKENI, per germline. The CDR3 totals 12 residues. The CDR3 loop is CASSPGTGEQFF. The CDR3 DNA follows: TGTGCCAGCTCACCAGGGACAGGAGAGCAGTTCTTC. The whole variable domain, filled in from reference TRBV18 and TRBJ2-1, reads NAGVMQNPRHLVRRRGQEARLRCSPMKGHSHVYWYRQLPEEGLKFMVYLQKENIIDESGMPKERFSAEFPKEGPSILRIQQVVRGDSAAYFCASSPGTGEQFFGPGTRLTVL.

V is TRBV6-6 and J is TRBJ2-7; the D gene is possibly TRBD1 (8 bases). The germline CDR1 and CDR2 sequences are MNHNY and SVGAGI (reference sequence). V lost 7 bases and J 5 bases, leaving 18 bases between the germline ends. CDR3 length: 14 amino acids. The CDR3 is CASTPRQGRDEQYF. The CDR3 DNA is TGTGCCAGCACCCCCAGACAGGGGAGGGACGAGCAGTACTTC.

The chain is built from TRBV11-1 and TRBJ2-7; 9 bases map to TRBD1. CDR3 length: 13 amino acids. The trim removed 7 bases at V and 5 bases at J, leaving 6 bases unmatched. Germline V gene sequence: CDR1 SGHAT, CDR2 FQDESV (reference sequence). CDR3 loop: CASKMGQGHEQYF. CDR3 DNA sequence: TGTGCCAGCAAAATGGGACAGGGCCACGAGCAGTACTTC.

The J gene is TRBJ2-3, the V gene TRBV7-2; D perhaps matches TRBD1 (5 bases). This CDR3 region has 18 residues. V was trimmed by 2 bases and J by 5 bases, leaving 23 bases between them. Per the germline V gene, CDR1 is SGHTA and CDR2 is FQGNSA. The CDR3, as DNA: TGTGCCAGCAGCTTAACAGGACGAACGGGTCCCCACCAAGATACGCAGTATTTT. Translating it yields CASSLTGRTGPHQDTQYF.

Comments on this clone: This sample also contains other DNA sequences that code for the same CDR3. The chain uses TRBV7-2 and TRBJ1-4; TRBD1 matches at 8 bases. The germline CDR1 and CDR2 sequences are SGHTA and FQGNSA. Trimming removed 5 bases from V and 8 bases from J; junction bases left unmatched: 7. The CDR3 loop spans 14 amino acids. CDR3 loop: CASSVTGGWEKLFF. The CDR3 DNA follows: TGTGCCAGCAGCGTCACAGGGGGTTGGGAAAAACTGTTTTTT.

The chain employs TRBV13 and TRBJ2-3; 10 bases are a match to TRBD2. The trim removed 5 bases at V and 2 bases at J, leaving 19 bases unmatched. The CDR3 extends over 20 amino acids. Germline V gene data show CDR1 as PRHDT and CDR2 as FYEKMQ (reference sequence). CDR3 nucleotides: TGTGCCAGCAGCCCCACTACCCTTAGCGGGAGGCCCAAGGCCACAGATACGCAGTATTTT. Its translation is CASSPTTLSGRPKATDTQYF.

The chain is built from TRBV5-1 and TRBJ1-2; 7 bases map to TRBD1. V lost 0 bases to trimming and J lost 4 bases; unmatched junction nucleotides: 6. Looked up from germline, CDR1 is SGHRS and CDR2 is YFSETQ. The CDR3 has 15 amino acids. The CDR3 nucleotides are TGCGCCAGCAGCTTGGCCGACAGGGTGGGCTATGGCTACACCTTC. Translating gives CASSLADRVGYGYTF.

This clone was counted only a few times. The chain uses TRBV13 and TRBJ1-1; 8 bases are shared with TRBD1. CDR1 is PRHDT and CDR2 is FYEKMQ in the germline V gene (reference sequence). The CDR3 sequence is 16 residues long. After removal of 5 bases from V and 4 bases from J, the junction contained 12 bases not matched to a gene. CDR3: CASSPRSGGRVTEAFF. The CDR3, as DNA: TGTGCCAGCAGCCCTCGATCAGGGGGCAGGGTCACTGAAGCTTTCTTT.

This clone is a singleton in its sample. The chain carries TRBV10-1 and TRBJ2-1; a possible D gene is TRBD1 (5 bases). CDR1 and CDR2 (germline): WNHNN, SYGVQD (reference sequence). V was cut by 4 bases and J by 4 bases, with 8 bases left in between. The CDR3 totals 13 residues. The CDR3 region is CASSANRYNEQFF. The DNA of the CDR3 is TGCGCCAGCAGTGCTAACAGGTACAATGAGCAGTTCTTC.

Remarks on this clone: The sample carries other DNA sequences with the same CDR3. The rearrangement uses TRBV4-1 and TRBJ2-2, with 10 bases fitting TRBD2. The CDR3 spans 18 residues. Germline assignment: CDR1 MGHRA and CDR2 YSYEKL. Trimming cost V 1 base and J 5 bases; bases outside gene matches: 10. The CDR3 spells CASSQGGLAGVGTGELFF. In DNA form, the CDR3 reads TGCGCCAGCAGCCAAGGGGGGCTAGCGGGAGTCGGGACCGGGGAGCTGTTTTTT.